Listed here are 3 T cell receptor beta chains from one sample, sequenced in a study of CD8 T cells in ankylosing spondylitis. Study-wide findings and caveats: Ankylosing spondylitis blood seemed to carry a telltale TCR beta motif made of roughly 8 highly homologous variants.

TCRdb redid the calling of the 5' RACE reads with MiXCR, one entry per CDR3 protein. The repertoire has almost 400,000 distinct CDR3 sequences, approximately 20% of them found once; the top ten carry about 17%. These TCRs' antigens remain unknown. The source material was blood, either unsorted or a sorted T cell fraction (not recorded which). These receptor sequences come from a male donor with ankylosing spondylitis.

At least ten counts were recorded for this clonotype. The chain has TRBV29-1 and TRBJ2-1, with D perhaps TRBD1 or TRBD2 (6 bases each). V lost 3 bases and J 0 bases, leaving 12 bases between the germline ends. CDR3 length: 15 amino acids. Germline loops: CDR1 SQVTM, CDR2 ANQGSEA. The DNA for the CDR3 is TGCAGCGTTGAGGGGGGCCGAAGCTCCTACAATGAGCAGTTCTTC. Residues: CSVEGGRSSYNEQFF.

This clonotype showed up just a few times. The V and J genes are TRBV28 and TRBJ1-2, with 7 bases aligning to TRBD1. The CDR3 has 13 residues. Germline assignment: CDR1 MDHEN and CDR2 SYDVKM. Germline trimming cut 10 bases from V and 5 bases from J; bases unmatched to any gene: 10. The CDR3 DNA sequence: TGTGCCACCTACAGGGGTCTTCCTTATGGCTACACCTTC. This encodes CATYRGLPYGYTF.

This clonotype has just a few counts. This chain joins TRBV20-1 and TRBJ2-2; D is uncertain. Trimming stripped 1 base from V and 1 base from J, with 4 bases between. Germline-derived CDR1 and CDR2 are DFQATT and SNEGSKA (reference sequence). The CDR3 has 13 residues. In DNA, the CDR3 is TGCAGTGCTAGAGGGGGGAACACCGGGGAGCTGTTTTTT. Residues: CSARGGNTGELFF.